This is a list of T cell receptor beta chains from one sample in a study of CD8+ T cells in alopecia areata. The table came from immunoSEQ multiplex PCR; TCRdb's copy has only in-frame clones and leaves some out. Of 150,000 to 200,000 clones listed, 50% to 60% are singletons. Sequencing used CD4+ T cells sorted from blood. These receptors were collected from a human donor in good health. CDR3s include the opening cysteine and the closing phenylalanine or tryptophan.

v_call,j_call,cdr3_aa
TRBV2,TRBJ2-7,CASRPRGGYEQYF
TRBV27,TRBJ1-2,CASSPDGYGYTF
TRBV7-9,TRBJ1-1,CASRALQPNTEAFF
TRBV27,TRBJ2-5,CASSRLGGGETQYF
TRBV7-2,TRBJ2-3,CASNPVRRLRGSDTQYF
TRBV5-1,TRBJ2-1,CASSGLPGNEQFF
TRBV5-4,TRBJ2-3,CASSFGGLAGVNTQYF
TRBV29-1,TRBJ1-1,CSVELGQGSYTEAFF
TRBV18,TRBJ2-1,CASSPGLAGMYNEQFF
TRBV2,TRBJ2-1,CASSEDRSSYNEQFF
TRBV4-1,TRBJ1-4,CASSPPGQNEKLFF
TRBV4-1,TRBJ1-2,CASKGHTPNGYTF
TRBV28,TRBJ1-5,CASSSPASGNQPQHF
TRBV10-3,TRBJ1-5,CAISDGDNQPQHF
TRBV29-1,TRBJ2-7,CSVSAHGTRDYEQYF
TRBV27,TRBJ2-7,CASSSALLLGEQYF
TRBV19,TRBJ2-5,CASRETSSERETQYF
TRBV7-8,TRBJ1-1,CASSLVNPEAFF
TRBV27,TRBJ1-1,CASSEHRGTGQAFF
TRBV29-1,TRBJ2-3,CSVDVTTDTQYF
TRBV29-1,TRBJ2-1,CSARPDSRIAQQFF
TRBV2,TRBJ1-5,CASSEEGTQPQHF
TRBV5-6,TRBJ1-1,CASRSIGRGGTEAFF
TRBV9,TRBJ2-1,CASSEGVRSYNEQFF
TRBV27,TRBJ1-2,CASSPWGQDYGYTF
TRBV28,TRBJ1-2,CASRPVGSRAVGYGYTF
TRBV10-3,TRBJ1-2,CAIGASNYGYTF
TRBV7-9,TRBJ2-2,CASSSPLQGGTNTGELFF
TRBV7-2,TRBJ1-2,CASSLDRGIYGYTF
TRBV15,TRBJ2-1,CATSRASGIEQFF
TRBV10-2,TRBJ2-2,CASRVLAVGELFF
TRBV25-1,TRBJ2-7,CASARDEQYF
TRBV29-1,TRBJ2-3,CSAKGQGNTDTQYF
TRBV10-3,TRBJ2-7,CAISEGRADEQYF
TRBV30,TRBJ2-2,CAWSQSDTGELFF
TRBV29-1,TRBJ1-1,CSVKKASPDTEAFF
TRBV5-6,TRBJ2-3,CASRHTSTRTQYF
TRBV7-2,TRBJ2-5,CASSSSPVETQYF
TRBV6-5,TRBJ1-5,CASSSRPGVGGQPQHF
TRBV4-2,TRBJ2-5,CASSRGPVETQYF